This T cell receptor (beta chain) was documented in a study of blood T cell repertoires in COVID-19. Study information: Spain, Italy and the United States supplied samples that represented acute and convalescent COVID-19. PBMCs, B-cell-depleted T cells, or T cells provided the cDNA or gDNA that made up the material.

This clone appeared once. The CDR3 extends over 13 amino acids. V was shortened by 8 bases and J by 2 bases, with 13 bases between the two germline ends. Germline V gene lookup returns CDR1 MDHEN and CDR2 SYDVKM. Authors' analysis steps: Cell counts per sample came from amplifying reference gene primers. Using immunoSEQ multiplex PCR, the repertoire was profiled, and TCRdb retains in-frame clones only, with some absent. The V and J calls and the clone size are those of that table, but D and trimming were determined from the DNA. The table records about 54,000 clones, 84% of them present only once. The specimen sequenced was peripheral blood. The gene calls are TRBV28 and TRBJ2-7; D may be TRBD1 (8 bases). The clonotype was recovered from a middle-aged man with acute or convalescent COVID-19. The chain's CDR3 is CASGQGGPYEQYF. The DNA for the CDR3 is TGTGCCAGCGGACAGGGAGGGCCCTACGAGCAGTACTTC.